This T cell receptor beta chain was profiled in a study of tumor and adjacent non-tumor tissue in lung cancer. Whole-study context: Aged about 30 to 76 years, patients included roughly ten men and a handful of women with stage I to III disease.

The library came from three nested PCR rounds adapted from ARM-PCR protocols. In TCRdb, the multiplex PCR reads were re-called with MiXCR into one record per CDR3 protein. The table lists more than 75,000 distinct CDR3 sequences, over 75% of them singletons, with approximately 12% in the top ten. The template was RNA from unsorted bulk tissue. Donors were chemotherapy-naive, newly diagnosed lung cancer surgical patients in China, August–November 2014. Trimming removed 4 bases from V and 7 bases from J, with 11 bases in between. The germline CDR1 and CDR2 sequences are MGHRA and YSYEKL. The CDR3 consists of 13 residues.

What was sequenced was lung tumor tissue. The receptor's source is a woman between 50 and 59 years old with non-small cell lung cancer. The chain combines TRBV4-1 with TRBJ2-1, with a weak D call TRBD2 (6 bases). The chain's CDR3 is CASSLYAGNEQFF. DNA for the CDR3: TGCGCCAGCAGCCTGTATGCGGGGAATGAGCAGTTCTTC.